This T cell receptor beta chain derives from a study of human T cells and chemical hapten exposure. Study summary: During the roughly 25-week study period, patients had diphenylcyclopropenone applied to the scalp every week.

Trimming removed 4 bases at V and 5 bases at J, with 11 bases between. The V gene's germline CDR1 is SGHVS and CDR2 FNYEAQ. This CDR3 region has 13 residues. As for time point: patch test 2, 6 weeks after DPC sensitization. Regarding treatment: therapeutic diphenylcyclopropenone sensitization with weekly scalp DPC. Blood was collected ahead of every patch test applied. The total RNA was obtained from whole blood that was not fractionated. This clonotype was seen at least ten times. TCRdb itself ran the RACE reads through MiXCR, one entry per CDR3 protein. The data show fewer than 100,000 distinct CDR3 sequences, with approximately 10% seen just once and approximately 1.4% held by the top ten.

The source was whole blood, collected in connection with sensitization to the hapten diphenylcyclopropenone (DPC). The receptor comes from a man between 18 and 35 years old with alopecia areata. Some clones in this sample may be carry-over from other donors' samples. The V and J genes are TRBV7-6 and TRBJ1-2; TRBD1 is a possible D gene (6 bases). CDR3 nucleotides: TGTGCCAGCAGCTGGAGGGGGGGATATGGCTACACCTTC. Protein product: CASSWRGGYGYTF.